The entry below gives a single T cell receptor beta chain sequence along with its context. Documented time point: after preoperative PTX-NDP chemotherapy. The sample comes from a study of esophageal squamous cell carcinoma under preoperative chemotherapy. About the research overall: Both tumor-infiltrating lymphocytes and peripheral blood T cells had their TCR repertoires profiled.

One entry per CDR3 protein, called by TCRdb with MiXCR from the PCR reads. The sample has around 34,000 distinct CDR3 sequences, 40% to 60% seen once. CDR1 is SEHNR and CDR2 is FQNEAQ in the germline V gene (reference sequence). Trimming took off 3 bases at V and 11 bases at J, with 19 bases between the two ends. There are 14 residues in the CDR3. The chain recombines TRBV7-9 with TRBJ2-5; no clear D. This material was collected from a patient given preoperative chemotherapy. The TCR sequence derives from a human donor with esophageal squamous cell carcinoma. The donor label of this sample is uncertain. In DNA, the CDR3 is TGTGCCAGCAGCTTTTCCCATGAAGTAGAGATTCAGTACTTC. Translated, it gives CASSFSHEVEIQYF.